This passage covers 13 T cell receptor beta chains from one sample sequenced in a study of blood T cell repertoires in COVID-19. Some clones are missing from TCRdb's copy, which holds only in-frame ones; the method was immunoSEQ multiplex PCR. Of hundreds of thousands of clones in the sample, approximately 90% were seen once. The sequencing input was peripheral blood. The receptors shown here come from a woman between 45 and 65 years old with COVID-19, enrolled during active disease.

Written as DNA, the CDR3 is TGTGCCATCAGTGAGGGAGGACTTAGCAATCAGCCCCAGCATTTT. Encoded protein: CAISEGGLSNQPQHF. V and J are TRBV10-3 and TRBJ1-5; D call uncertain. CDR1 and CDR2 from the germline V gene are ENHRY and SYGVKD. The CDR3 loop spans 15 amino acids. V gave up 2 bases and J gave up 0 bases, with 8 bases separating them.

The V gene is TRBV7-9, the J gene TRBJ2-4; D possibly corresponds to TRBD2 (5 bases). The CDR3 has 16 residues. V gave up 4 bases and J gave up 5 bases, with 18 bases separating them. CDR1 is SEHNR and CDR2 is FQNEAQ in the germline V gene (reference sequence). The DNA of the CDR3 is TGTGCCAGCAGCTCGGGATCTACAGAGATACAAAACATTCAGTACTTC. Translated, it gives CASSSGSTEIQNIQYF.

The count of this clone is one. The CDR3 bases are TGTGCCAGCAGTTTATCTGTACAGGATGGCTACACCTTC. Amino acid sequence: CASSLSVQDGYTF. The chain combines TRBV12-3 or TRBV12-4 with TRBJ1-2, with D perhaps matching TRBD1 (5 bases). Trimming took off 2 bases at V and 6 bases at J, with 10 bases between the two ends. The CDR3 is made up of 13 amino acids.

The chain combines TRBV24-1 with TRBJ2-5; D perhaps matches TRBD1 (5 bases). The CDR3 length is 16 residues. V lost 4 bases, J lost 2 bases, and 16 bases lay in between. The germline CDR1 and CDR2 sequences are KGHDR and SFDVKD. DNA of the CDR3: TGTGCCACCAGTGACCTCCCTGGTAAGGGGCAAGAGACCCAGTACTTC. Its translation is CATSDLPGKGQETQYF.

The chain links TRBV6-5 to TRBJ1-1; no reliable D call. In germline, CDR1 is MNHEY, CDR2 SVGAGI. V lost 7 bases and J lost 1, with 13 bases in between. CDR3 length: 14 amino acids. CDR3 sequence (DNA): TGTGCCAGCAATCGGGCGGGCCCGAACACTGAAGCTTTCTTT. It is translated as CASNRAGPNTEAFF.

This rearrangement joins TRBV7-2 to TRBJ1-1; TRBD1 aligns across 9 bases. Germline CDR1 is SGHTA and CDR2 is FQGNSA. V lost 4 bases to trimming and J lost 4 bases; unmatched junction nucleotides: 4. This CDR3 region has 14 residues. In nucleotides, the CDR3 is TGTGCCAGCAGCTCCCCGGACAGGGGCACTGAAGCTTTCTTT. It yields the protein CASSSPDRGTEAFF.

The chain carries TRBV7-6 and TRBJ2-3; the match to TRBD2 covers 11 bases. This CDR3 spans 16 amino acids. Germline CDR1 and CDR2: SGHVS and FNYEAQ. J was trimmed by 3 bases and V by 5 bases; bases with no gene match: 7. The DNA for the CDR3 is TGTGCCAGCAGCCATAGACTAGCGGGGATGACAGATACGCAGTATTTT. Amino acid sequence: CASSHRLAGMTDTQYF.

The chain combines TRBV5-5 with TRBJ2-7; a weak D match, TRBD2 (5 bases). Looked up from germline, CDR1 is SGHKS and CDR2 is YYEKEE (reference sequence). The CDR3 covers 13 residues. Trimming shortened V by 5 bases and J by 2 bases, and 11 bases separated the two germline ends. Written as DNA, the CDR3 is TGTGCCAGCAGGGACTCGGGGACCTACGAGCAGTACTTC. This gives the protein CASRDSGTYEQYF.

Here the CDR3 DNA reads TGTGCCAGTAGTACGATAGATGACTCTGGAAACACCATATATTTT. Amino acid sequence: CASSTIDDSGNTIYF. This chain joins TRBV19 and TRBJ1-3; D not certain. Germline CDR1 is LNHDA and CDR2 is SQIVND (reference sequence). CDR3 length: 15 residues. V was shortened by 4 bases and J by 0 bases, with 10 bases between the two germline ends. Together with reference TRBV19 and TRBJ1-3, the CDR3 gives the full variable domain: DGGITQSPKYLFRKEGQNVTLSCEQNLNHDAMYWYRQDPGQGLRLIYYSQIVNDFQKGDIAEGYSVSREKKESFPLTVTSAQKNPTAFYLCASSTIDDSGNTIYFGEGSWLTVV.

The chain is built from TRBV10-3 and TRBJ1-5; D might be TRBD1 (5 bases). The CDR3 covers 13 residues. Trimming took 6 bases from V and 5 from J, leaving 11 bases between them. Germline lookup yields CDR1 ENHRY and CDR2 SYGVKD. CDR3 coding DNA: TGTGCCATCAGGCCCGGGGGGGATCAGCCCCAGCATTTT. It is translated as CAIRPGGDQPQHF.

This sequence joins TRBV6-5 and TRBJ1-6; D may be TRBD1 (5 bases). Germline V CDR1 and CDR2: MNHEY, SVGAGI. V lost 2 bases to trimming and J lost 3 bases, with 8 bases between them. CDR3 length equals 15 residues. Written as DNA, the CDR3 is TGTGCCAGCAGTTACAGGCAGGGCTATAATTCACCCCTCCACTTT. Translation gives CASSYRQGYNSPLHF.

CDR3 sequence reads: CATGVRTGITQPQHF. The DNA of the CDR3 is TGTGCCACGGGGGTTCGGACAGGCATCACCCAGCCCCAGCATTTT. The rearrangement joins TRBV6-5 to TRBJ1-5; 7 nucleotides align to TRBD1. This CDR3 contains 15 residues. The V gene's germline CDR1 is MNHEY and CDR2 SVGAGI. Trimming took 10 bases from V and 7 from J; bases not matched to a gene: 16.

The chain employs TRBV5-1 and TRBJ2-1; 10 bases match TRBD2. This CDR3 is 16 amino acids long. Trimming cost V 2 bases and J 3 bases; bases outside gene matches: 5. Germline CDR1 is SGHRS and CDR2 is YFSETQ. CDR3 loop: CASSLAGGIIYNEQFF. The CDR3 region has the DNA TGCGCCAGCAGCTTAGCGGGGGGGATAATCTACAATGAGCAGTTCTTC.